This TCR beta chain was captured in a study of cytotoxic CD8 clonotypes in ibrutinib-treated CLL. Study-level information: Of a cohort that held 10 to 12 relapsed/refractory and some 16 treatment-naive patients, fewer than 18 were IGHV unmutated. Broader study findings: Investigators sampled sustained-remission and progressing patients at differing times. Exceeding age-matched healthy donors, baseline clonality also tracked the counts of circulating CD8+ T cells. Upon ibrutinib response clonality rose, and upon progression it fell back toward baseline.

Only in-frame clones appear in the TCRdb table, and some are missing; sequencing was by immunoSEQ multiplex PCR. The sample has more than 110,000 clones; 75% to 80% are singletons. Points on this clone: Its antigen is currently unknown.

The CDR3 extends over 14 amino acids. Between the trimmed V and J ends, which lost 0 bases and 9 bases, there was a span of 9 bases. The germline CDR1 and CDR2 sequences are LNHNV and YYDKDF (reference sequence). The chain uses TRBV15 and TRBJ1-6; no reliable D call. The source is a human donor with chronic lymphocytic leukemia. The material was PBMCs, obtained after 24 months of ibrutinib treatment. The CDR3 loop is CATSRDFGGSPLHF. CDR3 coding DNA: TGTGCCACCAGCAGAGATTTCGGTGGTTCACCCCTCCACTTT.